Only a few counts were recorded for the clone carrying this T cell receptor (beta chain). The antigen remains undetermined. Other DNA sequences from this sample encode an identical CDR3 as well. This CDR3 is 12 amino acids long. Per germline, CDR1 SNHLY and CDR2 FYNNEI. V was trimmed by 6 bases and J by 1 base, leaving 3 bases between them. The entry originates in a study of beta chain features in type 1 diabetes. Study findings and constraints: Type 1 diabetes patients had TCRB CDR3s that were shorter (moderately but significantly so) in all four CD4+ subsets.

As every portion of the isolated RNA was reverse transcribed, the sequencing read expressed TCRB transcripts. The method was immunoSEQ multiplex PCR; TCRdb's version includes in-frame clones alone and lacks a portion of them. The table includes about 650,000 clones, around 12% detected once. The sequence was obtained from a young man with type 1 diabetes. J is TRBJ2-2 and V is TRBV2; D not certain. Sequencing was carried out using naive CD4+ T cells from blood. The CDR3 region is CASRGNTGELFF. As DNA, the CDR3 is TGTGCCAGCAGGGGGAACACCGGGGAGCTGTTTTTT.